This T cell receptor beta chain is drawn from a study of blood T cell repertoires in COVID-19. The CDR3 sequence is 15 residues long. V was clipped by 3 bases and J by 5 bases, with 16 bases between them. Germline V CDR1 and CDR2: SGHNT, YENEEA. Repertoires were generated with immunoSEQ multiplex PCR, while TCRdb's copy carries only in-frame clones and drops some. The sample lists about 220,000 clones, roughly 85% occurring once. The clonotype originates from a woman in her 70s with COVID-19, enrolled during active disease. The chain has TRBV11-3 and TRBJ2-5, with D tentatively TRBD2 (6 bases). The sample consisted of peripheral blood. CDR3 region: CASSFSGAGGETQYF. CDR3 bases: TGTGCCAGCAGCTTTAGTGGGGCAGGAGGGGAGACCCAGTACTTC.